These 27 T cell receptor beta chains were sequenced from one sample in a study of T-cell reconstitution after alpha-beta-depleted transplantation in children. Unique molecular identifiers were incorporated during preparation of the TCRbeta library. One entry per CDR3 protein results from TCRdb running MiXCR on the PCR reads. The sample lists approximately 400,000 distinct CDR3 sequences, under 20% seen once, with roughly 29% in the top ten. The sample here was PBMCs, mostly from graft donor cells, taken 360 days after TCRalphabeta/CD19-depleted stem cell transplant. The receptors originated from a boy under two years old who had a stem cell transplant for Wiskott-Aldrich syndrome, so the T cells may come from the graft donor.

V is TRBV7-2 and J is TRBJ2-2; a possible D gene is TRBD1 (5 bases). From germline, CDR1 is SGHTA and CDR2 FQGNSA. V dropped 5 bases and J dropped 3 bases, with 10 bases sitting between them. There are 14 residues in the CDR3. The chain's CDR3 is CASSGSRDTGELFF. In nucleotides, the CDR3 is TGTGCCAGCAGCGGCAGCAGGGACACCGGGGAGCTGTTTTTT.

This clonotype was counted many times. J is TRBJ2-3 and V is TRBV20-1, with D possibly matching TRBD1 (6 bases). The CDR3 length is 12 residues. The V gene's germline CDR1 is DFQATT and CDR2 SNEGSKA (reference sequence). V lost 4 bases and J 5 bases, leaving 10 bases between the germline ends. The CDR3 protein is CSATDRKDTQYF. Written as DNA, the CDR3 is TGCAGTGCTACCGACAGGAAAGATACGCAGTATTTT.

This clonotype has a handful of counts. CDR3 protein: CASSLRIPYEQYF. CDR3 sequence (DNA): TGTGCCAGCAGCTTACGGATACCCTACGAGCAGTACTTC. The V gene is TRBV7-2, the J gene TRBJ2-7; D uncertain. The CDR3 is made up of 13 amino acids. The germline gives CDR1 SGHTA, CDR2 FQGNSA. V was shortened by 2 bases and J by 2 bases, with 7 bases between the two germline ends.

The genes are TRBV20-1 and TRBJ2-3; 7 bases line up with TRBD2. Trimming at V came to 1 base and at J to 2 bases, leaving 3 bases not matched to a gene. Germline values: CDR1 DFQATT, CDR2 SNEGSKA (reference sequence). This CDR3 has 14 amino acids. Written as DNA, the CDR3 is TGCAGTGCTAGAGTCGGGACTAACACAGATACGCAGTATTTT. Its protein is CSARVGTNTDTQYF.

Here the CDR3 reads CASSLPGGGGPNEQFF. CDR3 DNA sequence: TGTGCCAGCAGCCTCCCAGGGGGGGGAGGCCCCAATGAGCAGTTCTTC. The chain uses TRBV9 and TRBJ2-1; TRBD1 or TRBD2 may be the D gene (7 bases each). The germline V gene has CDR1 SGDLS and CDR2 YYNGEE. V shed 4 bases and J shed 6 bases, with 20 bases lying between them. CDR3 length equals 16 residues.

The DNA for the CDR3 is TGTGCCAGCAGGCCTAGCGGGGATTCAGATACGCAGTATTTT. Translating gives CASRPSGDSDTQYF. The chain is built from TRBV3-1 and TRBJ2-3; TRBD2 matches at 9 bases. Germline V gene lookup returns CDR1 LGHDT and CDR2 YNNKEL (reference sequence). Germline trimming cut 6 bases from V and 4 bases from J; bases unmatched to any gene: 5. The CDR3 covers 14 residues.

This clonotype was counted only a few times. J is TRBJ2-2 and V is TRBV10-3, with a tentative D call TRBD1 (6 bases). The CDR3 has 16 residues. Germline assignment: CDR1 ENHRY and CDR2 SYGVKD. V lost 3 bases, J lost 0 bases, and 11 bases lay in between. CDR3 nucleotides: TGTGCCATCAGTGAACCGACAGGAACGAACACCGGGGAGCTGTTTTTT. Translating gives CAISEPTGTNTGELFF.

This clonotype appeared many times. The chain couples TRBV4-1 to TRBJ2-4, with D perhaps matching TRBD2 (6 bases). Trimming stripped 0 bases from V and 6 bases from J, with 18 bases between. The CDR3 is 17 residues long. Germline values: CDR1 MGHRA, CDR2 YSYEKL. CDR3 in amino acids: CASSQDLGRLGGNIQYF. The CDR3 region has the DNA TGCGCCAGCAGCCAAGATTTGGGCCGACTGGGGGGAAACATTCAGTACTTC.

As to this clonotype: One end of the junction varies from germline; a read error may be responsible. The V gene is TRBV20-1, the J gene TRBJ2-3, with a weak D call TRBD2 (6 bases). The CDR3 spans 14 residues. Per germline, CDR1 DFQATT and CDR2 SNEGSKA (reference sequence). As DNA, the CDR3 is TGCAGAGCTAGCGCCCTCCTCGTCACAGATACGCAGTATTTT. This translates into CRASALLVTDTQYF.

This clonotype came up a few times. The CDR3, as DNA: TGTGCCAGCAGCCAAGATTTGGGGTCTCGTGACACTGAAGCTTTCTTT. It encodes CASSQDLGSRDTEAFF. The chain carries TRBV3-1 and TRBJ1-1, with D hard to call. In germline, CDR1 is LGHDT, CDR2 YNNKEL (reference sequence). The CDR3 runs to 16 residues. V lost 0 bases and J 3 bases, leaving 14 bases between the germline ends.

This chain connects TRBV6-2 or TRBV6-3 to TRBJ1-5; D not resolved. Trimming pared 1 base from V and 6 bases from J, leaving 10 bases between. From germline, CDR1 is MNHEY and CDR2 SVGEGT. The CDR3 runs 14 residues. The CDR3 nucleotides read TGTGCCAGCAGTTACTACCTGGGAAGTCAGCCCCAGCATTTT. The encoded protein is CASSYYLGSQPQHF.

V is TRBV5-1 and J is TRBJ2-7, with 10 bases lining up with TRBD1. This CDR3 region has 15 residues. The V segment lost 2 bases and the J segment 3 bases; nucleotides outside the gene matches: 5. The V gene's germline CDR1 is SGHRS and CDR2 YFSETQ. The DNA of the CDR3 is TGCGCCAGCAGCTTCCCCGGGACAGGGGACTACGAGCAGTACTTC. Translating it yields CASSFPGTGDYEQYF.

This clonotype was counted between two and nine times. The rearrangement uses TRBV11-2 and TRBJ1-5; unclear D gene. Germline V gene sequence: CDR1 SGHAT, CDR2 FQNNGV. The CDR3 covers 15 residues. V was cut by 5 bases and J by 3 bases, with 14 bases left in between. The CDR3 region has the DNA TGTGCCAGCAGCCTATCGATGCTTCCCAATCAGCCCCAGCATTTT. It codes for CASSLSMLPNQPQHF.

This clonotype showed up just a few times. The CDR3 loop reads CATWRTGTLNYGYTF. The CDR3 nucleotides are TGTGCCACCTGGAGGACAGGGACTTTAAACTATGGCTACACCTTC. This chain joins TRBV6-1 and TRBJ1-2; 8 bases agree with TRBD1. Trimming cost V 10 bases and J 2 bases; bases outside gene matches: 12. This CDR3 is 15 amino acids long. Germline-derived CDR1 and CDR2 are MNHNS and SASEGT.

CDR3 sequence reads: CSVEGGLSVRFF. In DNA form, the CDR3 reads TGCAGCGTTGAAGGAGGGCTCAGTGTACGCTTCTTT. The V gene is TRBV29-1, the J gene TRBJ1-1; D call uncertain. The V end lost 1 base, the J end lost 14 bases, and 17 bases lay between the germline ends. This CDR3 spans 12 amino acids. Germline CDR1 SQVTM, CDR2 ANQGSEA.

The chain couples TRBV5-1 to TRBJ1-2, with D unclear. V was shortened by 4 bases and J by 3 bases, with 7 bases between the two germline ends. Germline loops: CDR1 SGHRS, CDR2 YFSETQ. This CDR3 has 12 amino acids. CDR3 DNA sequence: TGCGCCAGCAGCAGAACGGACTATGGCTACACCTTC. Protein product: CASSRTDYGYTF.

The V call is TRBV18, the J call TRBJ1-2; D unclear. V lost 1 base to trimming and J lost 6 bases, with 12 bases between them. The germline gives CDR1 KGHSH, CDR2 LQKENI. This CDR3 contains 14 residues. The CDR3 is CASSPRTVDDGYTF. Here the CDR3 DNA reads TGTGCCAGCTCACCACGAACGGTTGATGATGGCTACACCTTC.

This clonotype has only a few counts. V is TRBV5-6 and J is TRBJ2-1, with a possible D match to TRBD2 (5 bases). This CDR3 is built from 13 residues. V lost 6 bases and J lost 5, with 12 bases in between. The germline gives CDR1 SGHDT, CDR2 YYEEEE. The CDR3 region is CASIGLLNNEQFF. The CDR3 DNA sequence: TGTGCCAGCATTGGACTTCTAAACAATGAGCAGTTCTTC.

This rearrangement joins TRBV7-9 to TRBJ1-2; 9 positions agree with TRBD1. The germline gives CDR1 SEHNR, CDR2 FQNEAQ (reference sequence). The V and J ends lost 7 bases and 4 bases, in that order; junction bases with no gene match: 13. The CDR3 runs to 16 residues. CDR3 region: CASIPGPGQGGYGYTF. The CDR3 DNA is TGTGCCAGCATTCCGGGGCCGGGACAGGGTGGCTATGGCTACACCTTC. Variable domain in full (rest from reference TRBV7-9 and TRBJ1-2): DTGVSQNPRHKITKRGQNVTFRCDPISEHNRLYWYRQTLGQGPEFLTYFQNEAQLEKSRLLSDRFSAERPKGSFSTLEIQRTEQGDSAMYLCASIPGPGQGGYGYTFGSGTRLTVV.

The V call is TRBV7-7, the J call TRBJ2-3; D perhaps matches TRBD1 (6 bases). The CDR3 loop spans 16 amino acids. CDR1 and CDR2 (germline): SSHAT, FNYEAQ (reference sequence). With 5 bases removed from V and 1 base from J, the gap between germline ends came to 16 bases. CDR3 sequence: CASSIRVGAGTDTQYF. In DNA form, the CDR3 reads TGTGCCAGCAGCATTCGGGTGGGGGCCGGCACAGATACGCAGTATTTT. Full variable domain (missing parts from reference TRBV7-7 and TRBJ2-3): GAGVSQSPRYKVTKRGQDVTLRCDPISSHATLYWYQQALGQGPEFLTYFNYEAQPDKSGLPSDRFSAERPEGSISTLTIQRTEQRDSAMYRCASSIRVGAGTDTQYFGPGTRLTVL.

This rearrangement joins TRBV11-2 to TRBJ2-1, with TRBD1 matching over 8 bases. This CDR3 is built from 18 residues. Germline V gives CDR1 SGHAT, CDR2 FQNNGV. J gave up 0 bases and V 5 bases, and 12 bases lay outside the gene matches. The CDR3 region is CASSRTGRRWGSYNEQFF. CDR3 bases: TGTGCCAGCAGCCGGACAGGGAGGAGATGGGGCTCCTACAATGAGCAGTTCTTC.

V and J are TRBV18 and TRBJ2-3; D ambiguous. The CDR3 spans 14 residues. Trimming left V 3 bases short and J 2 bases short, with 9 bases between. CDR1 is KGHSH, CDR2 LQKENI, per germline. CDR3 residues: CASSPPPYTDTQYF. The CDR3 bases are TGTGCCAGCTCACCTCCCCCCTACACAGATACGCAGTATTTT.

V gene TRBV6-5 combines with J gene TRBJ2-7; D is possibly TRBD1 (5 bases). Per the germline V gene, CDR1 is MNHEY and CDR2 is SVGAGI. V lost 0 bases and J 7 bases, leaving 10 bases between the germline ends. This CDR3 is built from 13 residues. In nucleotides, the CDR3 is TGTGCCAGCAGTTACTCAGCAGGGCATGAGCAGTACTTC. As protein: CASSYSAGHEQYF.

The V call is TRBV20-1, the J call TRBJ2-1; no firm D call. The germline V and J ends were trimmed by 5 bases and 0 bases, with 11 bases remaining between them. Germline V gives CDR1 DFQATT, CDR2 SNEGSKA (reference sequence). This CDR3 spans 14 amino acids. CDR3 region: CSAATPSSYNEQFF. In nucleotides, the CDR3 is TGCAGTGCTGCCACACCGAGCTCCTACAATGAGCAGTTCTTC.

This clonotype was detected only a few times. The V call is TRBV12-3 or TRBV12-4, the J call TRBJ2-6; D possibly corresponds to TRBD1 (5 bases). The CDR3 spans 15 residues. The germline V and J ends were trimmed by 6 bases and 2 bases, with 11 bases remaining between them. The CDR3 DNA reads TGTGCCAGCAGCCCGAAAGGGGCTGGGGCCAACGTCCTGACTTTC. Translating it yields CASSPKGAGANVLTF.

The chain is built from TRBV19 and TRBJ2-3; D may match TRBD1 or TRBD2 (5 bases each). V was cut by 2 bases and J by 2 bases, with 8 bases left in between. This CDR3 is 14 amino acids long. Germline CDR1 is LNHDA and CDR2 is SQIVND (reference sequence). The CDR3 DNA is TGTGCCAGTAGTATATTGGGGGTCACAGATACGCAGTATTTT. Translation: CASSILGVTDTQYF.

V gene TRBV4-1 combines with J gene TRBJ2-1; the match to TRBD2 covers 11 bases. The V segment lost 0 bases and the J segment 8 bases; nucleotides outside the gene matches: 12. Germline V gene data show CDR1 as MGHRA and CDR2 as YSYEKL. The CDR3 is made up of 18 amino acids. The CDR3 sequence: CASSQDRVSGGALDEQFF. CDR3 DNA: TGCGCCAGCAGCCAAGATCGGGTTAGCGGGGGGGCCCTCGATGAGCAGTTCTTC.